This TCR beta chain appears in the sequencing data of a study of blood T cell repertoires in COVID-19. Profiled with immunoSEQ multiplex PCR; TCRdb holds only in-frame clones, not every one. The sample shows 200,000 to 300,000 clones, about 90% of them seen only once. This CDR3 comprises 15 residues. V was pared by 3 bases and J by 5 bases, with 8 bases of the junction left unmatched. The germline gives CDR1 KGHSH, CDR2 LQKENI. This receptor was identified in a woman in her forties or fifties with acute or convalescent COVID-19. Sequenced input: peripheral blood. The chain employs TRBV18 and TRBJ2-5; 8 nucleotides line up with TRBD1. The CDR3, as DNA: TGTGCCAGCTCACCGCCCGGACAGGGTTTGGAGACCCAGTACTTC. Translating it yields CASSPPGQGLETQYF.